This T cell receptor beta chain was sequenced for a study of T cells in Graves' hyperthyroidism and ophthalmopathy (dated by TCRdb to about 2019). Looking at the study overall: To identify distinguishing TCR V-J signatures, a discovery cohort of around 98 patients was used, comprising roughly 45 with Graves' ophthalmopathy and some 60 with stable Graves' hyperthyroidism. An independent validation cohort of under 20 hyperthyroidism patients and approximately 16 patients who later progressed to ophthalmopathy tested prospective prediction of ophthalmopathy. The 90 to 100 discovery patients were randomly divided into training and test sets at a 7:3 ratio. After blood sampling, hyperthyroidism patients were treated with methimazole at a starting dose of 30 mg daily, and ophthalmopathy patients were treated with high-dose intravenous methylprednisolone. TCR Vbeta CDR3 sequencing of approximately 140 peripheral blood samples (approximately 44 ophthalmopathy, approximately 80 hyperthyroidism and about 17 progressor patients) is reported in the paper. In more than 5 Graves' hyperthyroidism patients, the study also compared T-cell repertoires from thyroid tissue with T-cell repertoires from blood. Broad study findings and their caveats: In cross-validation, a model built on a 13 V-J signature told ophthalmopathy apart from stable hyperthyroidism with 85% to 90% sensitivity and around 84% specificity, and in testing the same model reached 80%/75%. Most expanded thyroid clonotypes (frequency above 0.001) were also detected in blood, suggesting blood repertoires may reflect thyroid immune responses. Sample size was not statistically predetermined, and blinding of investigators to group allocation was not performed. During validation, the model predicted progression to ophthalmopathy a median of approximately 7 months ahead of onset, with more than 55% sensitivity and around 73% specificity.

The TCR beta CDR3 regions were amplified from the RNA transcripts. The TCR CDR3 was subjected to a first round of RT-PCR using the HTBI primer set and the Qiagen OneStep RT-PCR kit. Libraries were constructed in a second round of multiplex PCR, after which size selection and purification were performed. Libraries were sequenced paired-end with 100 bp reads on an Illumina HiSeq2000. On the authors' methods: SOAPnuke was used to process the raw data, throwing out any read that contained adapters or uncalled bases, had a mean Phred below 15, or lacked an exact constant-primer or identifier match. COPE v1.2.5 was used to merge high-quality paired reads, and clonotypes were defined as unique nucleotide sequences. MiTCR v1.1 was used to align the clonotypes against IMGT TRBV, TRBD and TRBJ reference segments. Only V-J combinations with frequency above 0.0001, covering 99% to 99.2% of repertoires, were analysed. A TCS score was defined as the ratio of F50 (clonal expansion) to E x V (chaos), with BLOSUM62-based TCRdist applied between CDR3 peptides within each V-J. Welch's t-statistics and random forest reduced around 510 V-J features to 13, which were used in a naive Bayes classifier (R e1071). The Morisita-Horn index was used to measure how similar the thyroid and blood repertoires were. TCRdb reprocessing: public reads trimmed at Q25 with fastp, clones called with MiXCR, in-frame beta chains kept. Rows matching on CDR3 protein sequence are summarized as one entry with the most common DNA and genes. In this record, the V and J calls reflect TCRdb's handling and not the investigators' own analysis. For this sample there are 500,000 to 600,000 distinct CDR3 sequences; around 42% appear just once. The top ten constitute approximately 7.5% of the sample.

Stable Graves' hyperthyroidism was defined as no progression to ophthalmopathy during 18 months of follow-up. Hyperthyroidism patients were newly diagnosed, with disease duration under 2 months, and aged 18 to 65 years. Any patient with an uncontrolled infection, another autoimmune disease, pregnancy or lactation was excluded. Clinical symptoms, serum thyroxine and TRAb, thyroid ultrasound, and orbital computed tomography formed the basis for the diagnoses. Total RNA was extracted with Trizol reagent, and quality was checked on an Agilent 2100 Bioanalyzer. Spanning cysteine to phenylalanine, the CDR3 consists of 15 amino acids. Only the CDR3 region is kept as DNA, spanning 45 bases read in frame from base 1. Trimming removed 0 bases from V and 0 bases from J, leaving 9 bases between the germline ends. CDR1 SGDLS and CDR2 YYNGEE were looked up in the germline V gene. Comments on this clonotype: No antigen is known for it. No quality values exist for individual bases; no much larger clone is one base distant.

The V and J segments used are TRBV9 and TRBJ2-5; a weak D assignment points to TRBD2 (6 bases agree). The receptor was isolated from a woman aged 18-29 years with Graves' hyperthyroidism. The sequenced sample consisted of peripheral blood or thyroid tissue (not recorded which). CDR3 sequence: CASSVDRDYQETQYF. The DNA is TGTGCCAGCAGCGTAGACCGGGACTACCAAGAGACCCAGTACTTC.